This T cell receptor beta chain was recovered during a study of CD8 T cells in ankylosing spondylitis. Points from the study as a whole: Ankylosing spondylitis blood seemed to carry a telltale TCR beta motif made of seven or eight highly homologous variants. There were earlier reports of some motif variants in reactive arthritis synovial fluid and blood. The disease-linked clones had a CD8+ phenotype and low blood frequencies. Disease-linked clones reportedly concentrated significantly in matched ankylosing spondylitis synovial fluid.

For this clonotype: Its antigen is not identified.

A quantitative 5'-RACE method, one with molecular barcodes, was used to make TCR beta libraries. One entry per CDR3 protein results from TCRdb running MiXCR on the 5' RACE reads. The data hold just under 550,000 distinct CDR3 sequences, with roughly an eighth observed a single time. The V gene's germline CDR1 is MGHDK and CDR2 SYGVNS. The CDR3 contains 12 residues. With 4 bases removed from V and 3 bases from J, the gap between germline ends came to 6 bases. This sequence was found in a male donor with ankylosing spondylitis. The chain recombines TRBV25-1 with TRBJ1-1, with no clear D. Specimen: blood, either unsorted or a sorted T cell fraction (not recorded which). The CDR3 bases are TGTGCCAGCAGTGGAACTCACACTGAAGCTTTCTTT. It yields the protein CASSGTHTEAFF.